The rows below give T cell receptor beta chains drawn from one sample of a study of control samples from healthy donors and cancer patients. Measured with immunoSEQ multiplex PCR; TCRdb has only the in-frame clones, and not every one. The sample holds roughly 180,000 clones, 90% to 95% seen once. Sequenced sample: blood. The receptors derive from an older woman in good health. CDR3s include the opening cysteine and the closing phenylalanine or tryptophan. The D gene is left open where the match is weak. Where a row states a size, it is once, few, many or the class of an expanded clone; other rows omit it.

j_call clone_size d_call v_call cdr3_nt cdr3_aa
TRBJ2-3 - - TRBV5-3 TGTGCCAGAAGCCTGGCCGGGGAAAGCACAGATACGCAGTATTTT CARSLAGESTDTQYF
TRBJ1-2 - TRBD1 TRBV9 TGTGCCAGCAGCGTAGCTACGGGCAGGGGGAGCGGCTACACCTTC CASSVATGRGSGYTF
TRBJ1-5 - TRBD1 TRBV4-3 TGCGCCAGCAGCCACAAGGGGGCGACGAGCAATCAGCCCCAGCATTTT CASSHKGATSNQPQHF
TRBJ1-1 - - TRBV18 TGTGCCAGCTCACCAAGGGAAGTCGACACTGAAGCTTTCTTT CASSPREVDTEAFF
TRBJ1-6 once - TRBV7-7 TGTGCTAGCAGCTTAGTGCTTGGGGGGGGTAATTCACCCCTCCACTTT CASSLVLGGGNSPLHF
TRBJ2-2 once TRBD2 TRBV13 TGTGCCAGCAGCTCCAACGCCGGGGGGACCGGGGAGCTGTTTTTT CASSSNAGGTGELFF
TRBJ1-5 - - TRBV29-1 TGCAGCGCCGGACCGGGGGGGCCTCAGCCCCAGCATTTT CSAGPGGPQPQHF
TRBJ1-2 - - TRBV6-5 TGTGCCAGCAGTTGGGGGCGACTCCGGAATGGCTACACCTTC CASSWGRLRNGYTF
TRBJ2-7 - TRBD1 TRBV19 TGTGCCAGTAGAGCCGGGACAGGGATCCACGAGCAGTACTTC CASRAGTGIHEQYF
TRBJ1-3 - - TRBV10-3 TGTGCCATTCAGAGCTCTGGAAACACCATATATTTT CAIQSSGNTIYF
TRBJ1-3 - - TRBV5-1 TGCGCCAGCAGCCCGGCTCCGGACTCTGGAAACACCATATATTTT CASSPAPDSGNTIYF
TRBJ2-2 - TRBD2 TRBV6-4 TGTGCCAGCAGCAGTCGAAGCGGGGGGCCTTTGAACACCGGGGAGCTGTTTTTT CASSSRSGGPLNTGELFF
TRBJ1-2 - - TRBV6-2/TRBV6-3 TGTGCCAGCAGTTATAAGCTCTATGGCTACACCTTC CASSYKLYGYTF
TRBJ1-3 - - TRBV7-2 TGTGCCAGCAGAACCGACGGGGGGAACACCATATATTTT CASRTDGGNTIYF
TRBJ1-2 - TRBD1 TRBV6-2/TRBV6-3 TGTGCCAGCAGTTACCGCCCAGGACAGGGAAAGTTGTATGGCTACACCTTC CASSYRPGQGKLYGYTF
TRBJ1-3 - - TRBV20-1 TGCAGTGCTAGAGAGGGGAACACCATATATTTT CSAREGNTIYF
TRBJ2-3 - - TRBV7-2 TGTGCCAGCAGCTTCCGCAGGGAGACAGATACGCAGTATTTT CASSFRRETDTQYF
TRBJ1-2 - - TRBV21-1 TGTGCCAGCAGCAAACAGGGAAAAGAGGGAAACTATGGCTACACCTTC CASSKQGKEGNYGYTF
TRBJ1-6 - TRBD1 TRBV6-2/TRBV6-3 TGTGCCAGCAGTTACTCGACAGGGGGGTCCTATAATTCACCCCTCCACTTT CASSYSTGGSYNSPLHF
TRBJ2-7 - - TRBV5-1 TGCGCCAGCAGCTTGGAGGACAGCTCCTACGAGCAGTACTTC CASSLEDSSYEQYF
TRBJ1-2 once - TRBV19 TGTGCCAGTTCTTTGGGTCCTGGAAGCGGAGGAGGCTACACCTTC CASSLGPGSGGGYTF
TRBJ2-3 few TRBD2 TRBV29-1 TGCAGCGTCTTAGCGGGGGACACAGATACGCAGTATTTT CSVLAGDTDTQYF
TRBJ2-7 - TRBD1 TRBV4-3 TGCGCCAGCAGCCCTAAGACAGGGTCCTACGAGCAGTACTTC CASSPKTGSYEQYF
TRBJ1-4 - - TRBV4-2 TGTGCCAGCAGCCAGGACTTAGGGAGGGAGAATGAAAAACTGTTTTTT CASSQDLGRENEKLFF
TRBJ2-2 - - TRBV7-8 TGTGCCAGCAGCTTCATTGCACGGGAGGAGCTGTTTTTT CASSFIAREELFF
TRBJ2-3 - - TRBV5-4 TGTGCCAGCAGCTTGGGGAACACAGATACGCAGTATTTT CASSLGNTDTQYF
TRBJ1-4 - - TRBV10-2 TGCGCCAGCAGTGAGTCGTTCCTCGGGGGGGATGAAAAACTGTTTTTT CASSESFLGGDEKLFF
TRBJ1-2 - - TRBV9 TGTGCCAGCAGCGTAGACCCGGACTATGGCTACACCTTC CASSVDPDYGYTF
TRBJ2-2 - - TRBV7-2 TGTGCCAGCAGCTCAGCCTCAGGGAGGACCGGGGAGCTGTTTTTT CASSSASGRTGELFF
TRBJ1-2 - - TRBV5-1 TGCGCCAGCAGCCCTGAGGGGGTAAGAGTGTCCTCTAACTATGGCTACACCTTC CASSPEGVRVSSNYGYTF
TRBJ2-3 once - TRBV3-1/TRBV3-2 TGTGCCAGCAGCCAAGATGGGAGGCCTGTCACAGATACGCAGTATTTT CASSQDGRPVTDTQYF
TRBJ1-2 - - TRBV10-2 TGCGCCAGCAGTGAAATAAGGGGGGGCGAACTTGGCTACACCTTC CASSEIRGGELGYTF
TRBJ2-7 - - TRBV18 TGTGCCAGCTCACGTGTCAGTCCCTACGAGCAGTACTTC CASSRVSPYEQYF
TRBJ2-3 - TRBD2 TRBV5-6 TGTGCCAGCAGCTTCAGGGCTAGCGGAGACACAGATACGCAGTATTTT CASSFRASGDTDTQYF
TRBJ1-2 - TRBD1 TRBV7-9 TGTGCCAGCAGCCACCGGGACAGGCCATATGGCTACACCTTC CASSHRDRPYGYTF
TRBJ1-2 - - TRBV7-2 TGTGCCAGCAGCTTAGCCACTAGCGGCTACACCTTC CASSLATSGYTF